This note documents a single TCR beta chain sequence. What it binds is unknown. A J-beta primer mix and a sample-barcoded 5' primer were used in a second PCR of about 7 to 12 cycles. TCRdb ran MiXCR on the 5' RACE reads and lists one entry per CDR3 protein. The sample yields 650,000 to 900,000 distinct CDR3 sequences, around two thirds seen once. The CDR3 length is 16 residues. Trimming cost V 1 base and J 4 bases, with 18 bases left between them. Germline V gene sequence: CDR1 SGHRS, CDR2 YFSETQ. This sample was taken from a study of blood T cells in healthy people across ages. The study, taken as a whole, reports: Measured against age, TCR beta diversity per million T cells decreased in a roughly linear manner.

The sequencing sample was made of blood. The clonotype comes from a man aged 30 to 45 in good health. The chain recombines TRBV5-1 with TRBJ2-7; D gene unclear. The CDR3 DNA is TGCGCCAGCAGCTTGAGTGGTCGATCAGATTCATACGAGCAGTACTTC. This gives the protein CASSLSGRSDSYEQYF.